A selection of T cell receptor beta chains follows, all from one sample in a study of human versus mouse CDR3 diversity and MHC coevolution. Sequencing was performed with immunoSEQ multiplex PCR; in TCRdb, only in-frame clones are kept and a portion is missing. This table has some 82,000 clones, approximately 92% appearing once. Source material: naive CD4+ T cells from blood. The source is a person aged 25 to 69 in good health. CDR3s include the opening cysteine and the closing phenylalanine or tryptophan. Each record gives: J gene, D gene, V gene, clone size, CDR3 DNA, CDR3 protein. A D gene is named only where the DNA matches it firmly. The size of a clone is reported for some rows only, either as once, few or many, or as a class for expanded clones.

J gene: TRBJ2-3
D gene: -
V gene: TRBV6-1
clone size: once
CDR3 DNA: TGTGCCAGCAGTGAAGTACGGGCAGATACGCAGTATTTT
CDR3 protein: CASSEVRADTQYF

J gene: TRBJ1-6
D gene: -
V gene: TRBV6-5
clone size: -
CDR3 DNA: TGTGCCAGCAGGTCCCAGGGTTCACCCCTCCACTTT
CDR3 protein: CASRSQGSPLHF

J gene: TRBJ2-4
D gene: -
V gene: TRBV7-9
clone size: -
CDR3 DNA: TGTGCCATCTCAGCCAAAAACATTCAGTACTTC
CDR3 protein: CAISAKNIQYF

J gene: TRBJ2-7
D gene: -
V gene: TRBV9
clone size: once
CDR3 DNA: TGTGCCAGCAGCGTAGAAACGGGGAACTACGAGCAGTACTTC
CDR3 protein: CASSVETGNYEQYF

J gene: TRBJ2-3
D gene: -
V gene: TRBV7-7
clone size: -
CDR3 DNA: TGTGCCAGCAGCCCGAGCGGGTCGGGAGATACGCAGTATTTT
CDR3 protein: CASSPSGSGDTQYF

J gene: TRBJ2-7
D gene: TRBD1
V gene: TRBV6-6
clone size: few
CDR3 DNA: TGTGCCAGCAGCTCGCAATACAGGGGAAACGAGCAGTACTTC
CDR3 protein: CASSSQYRGNEQYF

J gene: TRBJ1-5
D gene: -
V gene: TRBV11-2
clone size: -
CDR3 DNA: TGTGCCAGCAGCTTAGGAGCTGGTAATCAGCCCCAGCATTTT
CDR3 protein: CASSLGAGNQPQHF

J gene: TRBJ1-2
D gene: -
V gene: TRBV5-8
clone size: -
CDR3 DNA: TGTGCCAGCAGCCCGGGGGACGGGAACTATGGCTACACCTTC
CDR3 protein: CASSPGDGNYGYTF

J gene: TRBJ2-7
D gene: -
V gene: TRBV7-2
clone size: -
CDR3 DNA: TGTGCCAGCAGCTTAAGGCAGGGTTTGAGCGAGCAGTACTTC
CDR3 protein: CASSLRQGLSEQYF

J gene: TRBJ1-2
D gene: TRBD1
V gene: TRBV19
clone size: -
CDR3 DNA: TGTGCCAGTAGCCTGGACAGGGGCTATTATAACTATGGCTACACCTTC
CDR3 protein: CASSLDRGYYNYGYTF

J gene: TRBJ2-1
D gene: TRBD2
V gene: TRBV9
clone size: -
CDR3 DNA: TGTGCCAGCAGCAGAACGACTAGCAGCAATGAGCAGTTCTTC
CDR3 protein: CASSRTTSSNEQFF

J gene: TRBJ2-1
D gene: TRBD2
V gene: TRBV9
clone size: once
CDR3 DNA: TGTGCCAGCAGCGCTCGGGGGGGGCCCCGCTCCTACAATGAGCAGTTCTTC
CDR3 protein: CASSARGGPRSYNEQFF

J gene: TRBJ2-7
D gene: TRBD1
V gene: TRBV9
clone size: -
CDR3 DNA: TGTGCCAGCAGCGTACTAGGGGACAGCTACGAGCAGTACTTC
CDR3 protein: CASSVLGDSYEQYF

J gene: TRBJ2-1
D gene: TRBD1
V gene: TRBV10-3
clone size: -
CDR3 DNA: TGTGCCATCAGTGAGTCGCAAGGACAGGGGGCGAATGAGCAGTTCTTC
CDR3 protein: CAISESQGQGANEQFF

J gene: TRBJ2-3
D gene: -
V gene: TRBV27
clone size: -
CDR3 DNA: TGTGCCAGCGGCCGACCAGGGCTCACAGATACGCAGTATTTT
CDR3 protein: CASGRPGLTDTQYF

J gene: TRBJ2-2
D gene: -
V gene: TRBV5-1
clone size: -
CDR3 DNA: TGCGCCAGCAGCTCGGGACACACCAGCCGGGGGGAGCTGTTTTTT
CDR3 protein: CASSSGHTSRGELFF

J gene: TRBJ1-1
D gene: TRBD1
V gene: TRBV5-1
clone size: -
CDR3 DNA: TGCGCCAGCAGCTCTATAGGACAGGGGAGGAACACTGAAGCTTTCTTT
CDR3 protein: CASSSIGQGRNTEAFF

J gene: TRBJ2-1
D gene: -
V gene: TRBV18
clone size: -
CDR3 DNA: TGTGCCAGCTCACCACCGACAGTAGTACGGCTCGAGCAGTTCTTC
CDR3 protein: CASSPPTVVRLEQFF

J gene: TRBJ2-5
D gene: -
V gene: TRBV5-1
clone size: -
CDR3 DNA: TGCGCCAGCAGCTTGGGAGGCTCCCCCCAAGAGACCCAGTACTTC
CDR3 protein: CASSLGGSPQETQYF

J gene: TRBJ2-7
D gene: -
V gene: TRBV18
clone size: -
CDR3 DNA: TGTGCCAGCTCACCACCGTCACGCGAGCAGTACTTC
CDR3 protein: CASSPPSREQYF

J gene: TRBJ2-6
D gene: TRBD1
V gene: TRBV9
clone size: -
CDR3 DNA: TGTGCCAGCAGCGGACGACAGGGGGCTGGGGCCAACGTCCTGACTTTC
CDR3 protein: CASSGRQGAGANVLTF